The 28 T cell receptor beta chains below were found in one sample sequenced in a study of B cell selection in AIRE deficiency. Generated by immunoSEQ multiplex PCR, the TCRdb table keeps only in-frame clones and is missing some. The sample shows roughly 14,000 clones, about 93% of them seen only once. Regulatory T cells were sorted as CD4+CD25hiCD127low/negative cells. Input material: Tregs sorted from PBMCs. All receptors derive from a human donor with AIRE deficiency.

The J gene is TRBJ2-1, the V gene TRBV18, with 11 bases lining up with TRBD1. Germline V CDR1 and CDR2: KGHSH, LQKENI. Trimming at V came to 1 base and at J to 6 bases, leaving 2 bases not matched to a gene. This CDR3 comprises 15 residues. CDR3 region: CASSPQGTGGNEQFF. For the CDR3, the DNA is TGTGCCAGCTCACCACAGGGGACAGGGGGCAATGAGCAGTTCTTC.

DNA for the CDR3: TGTGCCAGCATCGTACAGGGACGGGGGGGCTACACCTTC. Amino acids: CASIVQGRGGYTF. The chain joins TRBV5-3 to TRBJ1-2, with D tentatively TRBD1 (6 bases). TRBV5-3 is an ORF, with its function uncertain. CDR3 length: 13 residues. V lost 8 bases, J lost 8 bases, and 19 bases lay in between.

DNA for the CDR3: TGTGCCACAAACAGGGGCTATAATTCACCCCTCCACTTT. Amino acids: CATNRGYNSPLHF. V gene TRBV6-6 combines with J gene TRBJ1-6; 7 positions agree with TRBD1. Germline loops: CDR1 MNHNY, CDR2 SVGAGI (reference sequence). The CDR3 contains 13 residues. Trimming removed 10 bases from V and 3 bases from J; junction bases left unmatched: 3.

The chain combines TRBV28 with TRBJ2-7; perhaps TRBD1 as D (5 bases). V gave up 1 base and J gave up 6 bases, with 7 bases separating them. From germline, CDR1 is MDHEN and CDR2 SYDVKM. The CDR3 contains 12 residues. The CDR3 nucleotides read TGTGCCAGCAGTTTATCAAGGGGCGAGCAGTACTTC. Protein: CASSLSRGEQYF. The full variable domain, rest sourced from reference TRBV28 and TRBJ2-7, is DVKVTQSSRYLVKRTGEKVFLECVQDMDHENMFWYRQDPGLGLRLIYFSYDVKMKEKGDIPEGYSVSREKKERFSLILESASTNQTSMYLCASSLSRGEQYFGPGTRLTVT.

This clone was seen a few times. The rearrangement joins TRBV5-4 to TRBJ2-4; 10 nucleotides line up with TRBD2. V shed 0 bases, J shed 5 bases, and the junction held 5 bases outside the gene matches. The CDR3 loop spans 16 amino acids. Germline loops: CDR1 SGHNT, CDR2 YYREEE (reference sequence). Here the CDR3 reads CASSLAAGGFQNIQYF. CDR3 nucleotide sequence: TGTGCCAGCAGCTTGGCAGCGGGAGGGTTCCAAAACATTCAGTACTTC.

The chain couples TRBV19 to TRBJ1-1; the D is unclear. CDR3 length: 14 residues. Trimming pared 3 bases from V and 0 bases from J, leaving 8 bases between. CDR1 LNHDA and CDR2 SQIVND come from the germline V gene (reference sequence). For the CDR3, the DNA is TGTGCCAGTAGTATCCCGGCGGTGAACACTGAAGCTTTCTTT. Its translation is CASSIPAVNTEAFF. Full variable domain (missing parts from reference TRBV19 and TRBJ1-1): DGGITQSPKYLFRKEGQNVTLSCEQNLNHDAMYWYRQDPGQGLRLIYYSQIVNDFQKGDIAEGYSVSREKKESFPLTVTSAQKNPTAFYLCASSIPAVNTEAFFGQGTRLTVV.

The CDR3 spells CASSRTSDSYEQYF. The CDR3 DNA follows: TGTGCCAGTAGTAGGACTAGCGACTCCTACGAGCAGTACTTC. The rearrangement links TRBV19 to TRBJ2-7, with TRBD2 matching 9 bases. From germline, CDR1 is LNHDA and CDR2 SQIVND (reference sequence). The CDR3 contains 14 residues. V lost 4 bases to trimming and J lost 0 bases; unmatched junction nucleotides: 1.

In this sample, this clone turned up once. The rearrangement joins TRBV27 to TRBJ2-7; D call uncertain. Germline V gene sequence: CDR1 MNHEY, CDR2 SMNVEV (reference sequence). Between the trimmed V and J ends, which lost 6 bases and 9 bases, there was a span of 18 bases. The CDR3 has 13 residues. In DNA form, the CDR3 reads TGTGCCAGCAGCTTCCCTAAGATCTCGGGGCAGTACTTC. Translation gives CASSFPKISGQYF.

The V and J genes are TRBV4-2 and TRBJ2-2; 7 nucleotides align to TRBD1. The CDR3 totals 15 residues. Trimming at V came to 2 bases and at J to 0 bases, leaving 0 bases not matched to a gene. The germline V gene has CDR1 LGHNA and CDR2 YNFKEQ. CDR3 amino acids: CASSQQGANTGELFF. CDR3 bases: TGTGCCAGCAGCCAACAGGGGGCGAACACCGGGGAGCTGTTTTTT.

This chain links TRBV6-6 with TRBJ1-2; D not certain. The CDR3 consists of 15 residues. Trimming took 4 bases from V and 3 from J, leaving 15 bases between them. Looked up from germline, CDR1 is MNHNY and CDR2 is SVGAGI (reference sequence). CDR3 sequence: CASSSSSWADYGYTF. CDR3 DNA: TGTGCCAGCAGTTCTAGTTCCTGGGCCGACTATGGCTACACCTTC.

This chain connects TRBV7-4 to TRBJ1-1; TRBD1 aligns across 7 bases. The CDR3 totals 13 residues. V gave up 4 bases and J gave up 4 bases; unmatched junction bases: 3. Germline CDR1 SGHVT, CDR2 SQSDAQ. CDR3 in DNA: TGTGCCAGCAGCTCTACAGGGGTCACTGAAGCTTTCTTT. This encodes CASSSTGVTEAFF.

CDR3: CASSLESGSQETQYF. In nucleotides, the CDR3 is TGTGCCAGCAGCTTAGAGAGCGGGTCCCAAGAGACCCAGTACTTC. The chain has TRBV7-2 and TRBJ2-5, with a possible D match to TRBD2 (6 bases). The germline V and J ends were trimmed by 1 base and 1 base, with 10 bases remaining between them. The CDR3 has 15 amino acids. The germline CDR1 and CDR2 sequences are SGHTA and FQGNSA. Supplemented by reference TRBV7-2 and TRBJ2-5, the full variable domain reads GAGVSQSPSNKVTEKGKDVELRCDPISGHTALYWYRQSLGQGLEFLIYFQGNSAPDKSGLPSDRFSAERTGGSVSTLTIQRTQQEDSAVYLCASSLESGSQETQYFGPGTRLLVL.

With respect to this clone: This CDR3 is also generated by other DNA sequences in the sample. This chain connects TRBV28 to TRBJ2-7; D may be TRBD1 (5 bases). The germline V and J ends were trimmed by 3 bases and 6 bases, with 15 bases remaining between them. The CDR3 runs to 14 residues. From germline, CDR1 is MDHEN and CDR2 SYDVKM. The CDR3 is CASSFGQGSGEQYF. The CDR3 coding sequence is TGTGCCAGCAGTTTTGGGCAGGGATCGGGCGAGCAGTACTTC.

The V and J genes are TRBV28 and TRBJ1-2, with unresolved D. The CDR3 extends over 12 amino acids. Germline CDR1 is MDHEN and CDR2 is SYDVKM. Trimming took 2 bases from V and 2 from J, leaving 3 bases between them. CDR3 loop: CASSLTNYGYTF. The DNA of the CDR3 is TGTGCCAGCAGTTTAACCAACTATGGCTACACCTTC.

The chain couples TRBV7-9 to TRBJ1-1; unclear D gene. In germline, CDR1 is SEHNR, CDR2 FQNEAQ (reference sequence). With 5 bases removed from V and 0 bases from J, the gap between germline ends came to 4 bases. This CDR3 spans 12 amino acids. The CDR3 loop is CASSPLNTEAFF. The CDR3 DNA reads TGTGCCAGCAGCCCCCTGAACACTGAAGCTTTCTTT.

The chain links TRBV6-5 to TRBJ2-7; TRBD2 is a possible D gene (6 bases). V dropped 0 bases and J dropped 4 bases, with 7 bases sitting between them. Germline CDR1 reads MNHEY; CDR2 reads SVGAGI. There are 13 residues in the CDR3. CDR3 region: CASSYSGLYEQYF. CDR3 coding DNA: TGTGCCAGCAGTTACTCGGGACTTTACGAGCAGTACTTC.

V usage is TRBV2 and J usage is TRBJ2-7; 10 bases agree with TRBD1. V was clipped by 6 bases and J by 4 bases; unmatched bases: 9. In germline, CDR1 is SNHLY, CDR2 FYNNEI. The CDR3 covers 15 residues. The CDR3 bases are TGTGCCAGCAGACGCCCGGGACAGGGGAGTTACGAGCAGTACTTC. It translates to CASRRPGQGSYEQYF.

The gene calls are TRBV5-5 and TRBJ1-5; perhaps TRBD1 as D (5 bases). V was clipped by 0 bases and J by 4 bases, with 14 bases between them. Per germline, CDR1 SGHKS and CDR2 YYEKEE (reference sequence). The CDR3 has 16 residues. CDR3 residues: CASSLAPGGTNQPQHF. CDR3 bases: TGTGCCAGCAGCTTGGCTCCCGGGGGTACGAATCAGCCCCAGCATTTT.

The chain links TRBV4-2 to TRBJ2-3; D remains ambiguous. In germline, CDR1 is LGHNA, CDR2 YNFKEQ. The ends were cut back, 4 bases at V and 9 bases at J, with 17 bases in the middle. This CDR3 has 14 amino acids. The CDR3 DNA sequence: TGTGCCAGCAGCCTACATGACTCGACCGGGACGCAGTATTTT. It yields the protein CASSLHDSTGTQYF.

This clone was counted once. The V and J genes are TRBV6-5 and TRBJ2-1, with D hard to call. The CDR3 runs 13 residues. Germline V gives CDR1 MNHEY, CDR2 SVGAGI. Trimming stripped 0 bases from V and 4 bases from J, with 4 bases between. CDR3 sequence: CASSYSLYNEQFF. In nucleotides, the CDR3 is TGTGCCAGCAGTTACTCACTTTACAATGAGCAGTTCTTC.

DNA of the CDR3: TGTGCCAGCAGCTTTCAGCTAGCGGGATACGCCGCCGGGGAGCTGTTTTTT. Its protein is CASSFQLAGYAAGELFF. The chain joins TRBV5-6 to TRBJ2-2, with 9 bases lining up with TRBD2. Trimming took 2 bases from V and 6 from J; bases not matched to a gene: 11. Germline V CDR1 and CDR2: SGHDT, YYEEEE. This CDR3 has 17 residues. Based on the CDR3 plus reference TRBV5-6 and TRBJ2-2, the full variable domain is DAGVTQSPTHLIKTRGQQVTLRCSPKSGHDTVSWYQQALGQGPQFIFQYYEEEERQRGNFPDRFSGHQFPNYSSELNVNALLLGDSALYLCASSFQLAGYAAGELFFGEGSRLTVL.

This clone was detected a few times. V gene TRBV27 combines with J gene TRBJ1-2; weak D call: TRBD1 (6 bases). Germline values: CDR1 MNHEY, CDR2 SMNVEV (reference sequence). Between the trimmed V and J ends, which lost 3 bases and 3 bases, there was a span of 11 bases. The length of the CDR3 is 14 residues. The CDR3 DNA follows: TGTGCCAGCAGTTTCACCGGGGGCTACTATGGCTACACCTTC. It translates to CASSFTGGYYGYTF.

The genes are TRBV6-6 and TRBJ2-5, with no clear D. Looked up from germline, CDR1 is MNHNY and CDR2 is SVGAGI (reference sequence). CDR3 length equals 14 residues. Trimming left V 1 base short and J 2 bases short, with 8 bases between. CDR3 in DNA: TGTGCCAGCAGTTACTTGATCGCTCAAGAGACCCAGTACTTC. It specifies CASSYLIAQETQYF.

The genes are TRBV18 and TRBJ2-5; D unclear. V shed 6 bases and J shed 3 bases, with 8 bases lying between them. The CDR3 loop spans 12 amino acids. Germline V gene sequence: CDR1 KGHSH, CDR2 LQKENI. The CDR3 coding sequence is TGTGCCAGCTCGCCCTACGAAGAGACCCAGTACTTC. This encodes CASSPYEETQYF.

V gene TRBV19 combines with J gene TRBJ1-1, with 7 bases fitting TRBD1. The CDR3 is made up of 14 amino acids. The ends lost 2 bases at V and 4 bases at J; junction bases unmatched: 4. From germline, CDR1 is LNHDA and CDR2 SQIVND (reference sequence). CDR3 residues: CASSIRNRGTEAFF. DNA for the CDR3: TGTGCCAGTAGTATAAGGAACAGGGGCACTGAAGCTTTCTTT.

V is TRBV6-8 and J is TRBJ1-5; maybe TRBD1 (5 bases). Germline-derived CDR1 and CDR2 are MNHGY and SAAAGT. There are 14 residues in the CDR3. V lost 3 bases and J 4 bases, leaving 10 bases between the germline ends. The CDR3 protein is CASSYGGINQPQHF. The CDR3 DNA is TGTGCCAGCAGTTATGGGGGGATTAATCAGCCCCAGCATTTT.

The V and J genes are TRBV18 and TRBJ2-7; D tentatively reads TRBD1 or TRBD2 (5 bases each). The CDR3 length is 13 residues. Trimming took off 6 bases at V and 7 bases at J, with 16 bases between the two ends. Looked up from germline, CDR1 is KGHSH and CDR2 is LQKENI. The CDR3 region is CASSPGPDLEQYF. The CDR3 DNA reads as TGTGCCAGCTCGCCGGGGCCCGATCTGGAGCAGTACTTC.

The CDR3 here is CASSQGLAGVRDTQYF. The CDR3 DNA sequence: TGCGCCAGCAGCCAGGGACTAGCGGGAGTTCGAGATACGCAGTATTTT. The genes are TRBV5-1 and TRBJ2-3; TRBD2 matches 14 bases. The CDR3 runs to 16 residues. The germline gives CDR1 SGHRS, CDR2 YFSETQ. The trim removed 4 bases at V and 5 bases at J, leaving 6 bases unmatched.